This T cell receptor (beta chain) appears in the sequencing data of a study of Graves' ophthalmopathy and Graves' hyperthyroidism. Amplification of the TCR beta CDR3 regions used RNA transcripts (as template). HTBI primers served in a first-round RT-PCR, which a second-round multiplex PCR followed. TCRdb redid the calling of the multiplex PCR reads with MiXCR, one entry per CDR3 protein. The table shows approximately 700,000 distinct CDR3 sequences, with 40% occurring only once. Germline V gene data show CDR1 as SEHNR and CDR2 as FQNEAQ (reference sequence). The CDR3 loop spans 14 amino acids. The V and J ends lost 4 bases and 7 bases respectively, with 16 bases between them.

This clonotype was obtained from an adult man with Graves' ophthalmopathy. The chain links TRBV7-9 to TRBJ1-1, with D possibly being TRBD1 (5 bases). Specimen: peripheral blood. The CDR3 loop is CASSSGAVRGEAFF. As DNA, the CDR3 is TGTGCCAGCAGCTCTGGCGCAGTGAGGGGTGAAGCTTTCTTT.